This T cell receptor (beta chain) appears in the sequencing data of a study of early T cells in non-severe SARS-CoV-2 infection. The V gene lost 5 bases and the J gene lost 3 bases, with 16 bases spanning the gap. There are 15 residues in the CDR3. Looked up from germline, CDR1 is SGDLS and CDR2 is YYNGEE. From the 5' RACE reads, TCRdb called clonotypes with MiXCR, one entry per CDR3 protein. The sample has roughly 83,000 distinct CDR3 sequences, about 12% seen once. This TCR came from an adult who was a healthcare worker with PCR-confirmed SARS-CoV-2 infection or an uninfected control (not recorded which). The rearrangement joins TRBV9 to TRBJ2-3, with D possibly TRBD2 on 5 matching bases. The sample was whole blood, taken at baseline. CDR3 sequence: CASSMGRGRTDTQYF. Written as DNA, the CDR3 is TGTGCCAGCAGTATGGGCCGGGGTCGGACAGATACGCAGTATTTT.